Listed below are T cell receptor beta chains from one sample, sequenced in a study of T-cell reconstitution after alpha-beta-depleted transplantation in children. From the PCR reads, TCRdb called clonotypes with MiXCR, one entry per CDR3 protein. The sample has 700,000 to 950,000 distinct CDR3 sequences, about 15% seen once. This specimen was PBMCs, mostly from graft donor cells, taken 360 days after TCRalphabeta/CD19-depleted stem cell transplant. The receptors here all came from a male patient younger than 18 who had a stem cell transplant for acute lymphoblastic leukemia, so the T cells may come from the graft donor. CDR3s leave out the opening cysteine and the closing phenylalanine or tryptophan. Each record gives: V gene, clone size, J gene, CDR3 protein. Expanded clones are given a class, and other clones once, few, many or no size at all.

v_call: TRBV14
clone_size: few
j_call: TRBJ2-1
cdr3_aa: ASTRLAGSSSYNEQF

v_call: TRBV4-2
clone_size: few
j_call: TRBJ2-7
cdr3_aa: ASSRTGKYEQY

v_call: TRBV5-1
clone_size: few
j_call: TRBJ2-5
cdr3_aa: ASSLPRIGKRGQETQY

v_call: TRBV7-9
clone_size: NA
j_call: TRBJ2-7
cdr3_aa: ASSLPTGGRASYEQY

v_call: TRBV20-1
clone_size: NA
j_call: TRBJ2-7
cdr3_aa: SATGTGEQY

v_call: TRBV10-3
clone_size: few
j_call: TRBJ2-1
cdr3_aa: AISETLGTYNEQF

v_call: TRBV5-5
clone_size: many
j_call: TRBJ2-3
cdr3_aa: ASSLDLLTDTQY

v_call: TRBV15
clone_size: NA
j_call: TRBJ2-7
cdr3_aa: ATSRGWGLAGVTSYEQY

v_call: TRBV27
clone_size: NA
j_call: TRBJ1-5
cdr3_aa: ASSLTGGGYSNQPQH

v_call: TRBV21-1
clone_size: NA
j_call: TRBJ2-1
cdr3_aa: ASSTLGAGGYNEQF

v_call: TRBV10-3
clone_size: few
j_call: TRBJ1-1
cdr3_aa: AISEKGWTEAF

v_call: TRBV5-5
clone_size: NA
j_call: TRBJ2-5
cdr3_aa: ASSSNRQGGPLRETQY

v_call: TRBV5-1
clone_size: few
j_call: TRBJ2-1
cdr3_aa: ASSFGIDYNEQF

v_call: TRBV9
clone_size: many
j_call: TRBJ2-7
cdr3_aa: ASSVTSLWREQY

v_call: TRBV18
clone_size: NA
j_call: TRBJ2-2
cdr3_aa: ASSPPRGTGELF

v_call: TRBV7-2
clone_size: many
j_call: TRBJ2-7
cdr3_aa: ASSLRVTYEQY

v_call: TRBV7-9
clone_size: NA
j_call: TRBJ2-2
cdr3_aa: ASSSTLGELF

v_call: TRBV5-1
clone_size: few
j_call: TRBJ2-1
cdr3_aa: ASSLSGPTRNEQF

v_call: TRBV7-8
clone_size: few
j_call: TRBJ2-4
cdr3_aa: ASSPTGGTAKNIQY

v_call: TRBV7-2
clone_size: many
j_call: TRBJ1-1
cdr3_aa: ASSFWDVLNTEAF

v_call: TRBV29-1
clone_size: NA
j_call: TRBJ2-7
cdr3_aa: SVGRGASEQY

v_call: TRBV28
clone_size: NA
j_call: TRBJ2-5
cdr3_aa: ASSPPTGPQETQY

v_call: TRBV4-1
clone_size: few
j_call: TRBJ1-1
cdr3_aa: ASSQDPRGGDEAF

v_call: TRBV5-1
clone_size: few
j_call: TRBJ2-2
cdr3_aa: ASSPGLAGDAGELF

v_call: TRBV5-6
clone_size: few
j_call: TRBJ1-1
cdr3_aa: ASSRGRTAIFAF

v_call: TRBV5-1
clone_size: few
j_call: TRBJ2-3
cdr3_aa: ASSLVPAGRTDTQY

v_call: TRBV20-1
clone_size: few
j_call: TRBJ1-5
cdr3_aa: SARGSGNQPQH

v_call: TRBV12-3/TRBV12-4
clone_size: NA
j_call: TRBJ2-7
cdr3_aa: ASSLEVYGFGEQY

v_call: TRBV27
clone_size: NA
j_call: TRBJ1-2
cdr3_aa: ASSTRMYRRKANYGYT

v_call: TRBV7-9
clone_size: few
j_call: TRBJ2-5
cdr3_aa: ASSGPGLAVQETQY

v_call: TRBV2
clone_size: NA
j_call: TRBJ2-1
cdr3_aa: ASSMDRDYNEQF

v_call: TRBV9
clone_size: NA
j_call: TRBJ1-5
cdr3_aa: ASSAGQGRQPQH

v_call: TRBV29-1
clone_size: few
j_call: TRBJ2-7
cdr3_aa: SVVTDIGSYEQY

v_call: TRBV14
clone_size: NA
j_call: TRBJ2-7
cdr3_aa: ASSRQGPGYEQY

v_call: TRBV19
clone_size: NA
j_call: TRBJ1-5
cdr3_aa: ASTGFYSNQPQH

v_call: TRBV7-8
clone_size: few
j_call: TRBJ2-7
cdr3_aa: ASVIAGVGEQY

v_call: TRBV5-6
clone_size: few
j_call: TRBJ2-5
cdr3_aa: ASRYRDSWYQETQY

v_call: TRBV19
clone_size: NA
j_call: TRBJ1-5
cdr3_aa: ASSMSAYSNQPQH

v_call: TRBV12-3/TRBV12-4
clone_size: NA
j_call: TRBJ2-5
cdr3_aa: ASSLGDRHQETQY

v_call: TRBV12-1
clone_size: few
j_call: TRBJ2-4
cdr3_aa: ASSSLRGSKNIQY

v_call: TRBV29-1
clone_size: many
j_call: TRBJ1-1
cdr3_aa: SAGIEAF